This T cell receptor (beta chain) was sequenced in a study of T cell changes during pregnancy in multiple sclerosis. V was pared by 5 bases and J by 5 bases, with 13 bases between. CDR3 length equals 13 residues. In germline, CDR1 is SGHRS, CDR2 YFSETQ. TCRdb's copy holds only in-frame clones and misses some; the assay was immunoSEQ multiplex PCR. This sample yields about 36,000 clones, of which 92% are seen a single time; roughly 0.44% belongs to the top ten. This TCR came from a female donor with multiple sclerosis, enrolled in a pregnancy study. The genes are TRBV5-1 and TRBJ1-2; D uncertain. The input for sequencing was CD4+ T cells from peripheral blood mononuclear cells, taken after pregnancy. CDR3 loop: CASSYDGVYGYTF. DNA for the CDR3: TGCGCCAGCAGTTATGACGGGGTTTATGGCTACACCTTC.